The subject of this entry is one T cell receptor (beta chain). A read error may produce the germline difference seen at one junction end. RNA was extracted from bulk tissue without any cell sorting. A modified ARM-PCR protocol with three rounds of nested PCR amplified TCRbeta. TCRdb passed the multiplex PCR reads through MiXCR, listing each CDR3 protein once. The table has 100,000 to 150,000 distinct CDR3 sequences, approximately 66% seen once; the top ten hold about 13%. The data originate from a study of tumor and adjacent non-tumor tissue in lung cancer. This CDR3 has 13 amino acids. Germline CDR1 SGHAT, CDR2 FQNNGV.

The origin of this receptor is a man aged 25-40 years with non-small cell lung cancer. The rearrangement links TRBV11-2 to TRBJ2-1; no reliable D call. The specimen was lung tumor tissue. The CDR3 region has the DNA TGTGCCAGCAACTTATTTGCGGTCAGTGAGCAGTTCTTC. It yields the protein CASNLFAVSEQFF.